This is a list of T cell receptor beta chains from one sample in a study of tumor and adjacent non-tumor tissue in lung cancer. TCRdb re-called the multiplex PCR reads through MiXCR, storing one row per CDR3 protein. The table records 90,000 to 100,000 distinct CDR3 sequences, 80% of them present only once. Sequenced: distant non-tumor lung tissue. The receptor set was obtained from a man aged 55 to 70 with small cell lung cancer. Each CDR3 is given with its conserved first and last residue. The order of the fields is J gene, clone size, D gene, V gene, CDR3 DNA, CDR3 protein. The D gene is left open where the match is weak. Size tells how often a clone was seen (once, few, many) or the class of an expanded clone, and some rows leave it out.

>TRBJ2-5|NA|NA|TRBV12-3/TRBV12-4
TGTGTCAGCAGTTCTCAATCTGGGGAGATCCAGTACTTC
CVSSSQSGEIQYF
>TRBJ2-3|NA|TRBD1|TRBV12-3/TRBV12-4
TGTGCCAGTTTGAAGGACAGGGGGCGAAATACGCAATATTTT
CASLKDRGRNTQYF
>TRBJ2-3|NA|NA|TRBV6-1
TGTGCCAACAGCTCCCTAGGGGCGGGACTCTTGGACTCGGAGCAGCAGTATTTC
CANSSLGAGLLDSEQQYF
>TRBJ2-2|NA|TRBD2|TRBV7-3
TGTGCCAGCAGTCCACTAGCGGGAAGTTTTACCGGGGAGCTGTTTTTT
CASSPLAGSFTGELFF
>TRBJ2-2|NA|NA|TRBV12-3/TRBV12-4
TGTGCCAGCAGACTAGCCGCGAGTACCGGGGAGCCGTTTTTT
CASRLAASTGEPFF
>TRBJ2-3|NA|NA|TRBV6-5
TGTGCCAGCAGGTTCGGAGGGGGAAAAGGCACAGATACGCAGTATTTT
CASRFGGGKGTDTQYF
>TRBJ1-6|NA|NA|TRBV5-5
TGTACCAGTAGCGGACGGATGAATGGCTATAATTCACCCCTCCACTTT
CTSSGRMNGYNSPLHF
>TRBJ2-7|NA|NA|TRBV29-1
TGTATCGCCCGGAACACTTCCTACGAGCAGTACTTC
CIARNTSYEQYF
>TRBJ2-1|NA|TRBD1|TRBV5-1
TGCGCCGGCAGCTTTGGGACAGGGTTCCTGTTCTTC
CAGSFGTGFLFF
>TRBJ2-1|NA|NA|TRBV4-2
TGTGCCAGCAGCCAAATATCAGGGGACAATGAGCAGTTCTTC
CASSQISGDNEQFF
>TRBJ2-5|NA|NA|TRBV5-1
TGCGCCAGCAGCTCCGACTGGCGAGGGGAAGAGACCCAGTACTTC
CASSSDWRGEETQYF
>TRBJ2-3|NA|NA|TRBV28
TGTGCAAGCAGAGGCGGCAACACAGATGCGCAGTATTTT
CASRGGNTDAQYF
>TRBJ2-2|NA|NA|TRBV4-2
TGTGCCAGCAACCAATATCTCAGGGCGAACACAGGGGAGCTGTTTTTT
CASNQYLRANTGELFF
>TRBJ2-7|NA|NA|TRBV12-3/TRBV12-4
TGTGCCAGCAGTTCGCCCCATCGCGGGTCCCACGAGCTGTACTTC
CASSSPHRGSHELYF
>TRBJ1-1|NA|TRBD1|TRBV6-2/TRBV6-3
TGTGCTAGCAGTTTGACAGGGGAGAACACTCAAGCTTTCTTT
CASSLTGENTQAFF
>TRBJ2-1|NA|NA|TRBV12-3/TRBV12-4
TGTGCCAGCAGTTTAACCTTTAGCTCCTACAATGAGCAGTTCTTC
CASSLTFSSYNEQFF
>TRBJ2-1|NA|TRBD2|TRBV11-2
TGTGCCAGCAGCTCTCGACTAGCGGTCCTAGAGGCCCAGTTCTTC
CASSSRLAVLEAQFF
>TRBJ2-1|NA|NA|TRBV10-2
TGCGCAAGCTGCGAGACTGGCCAGGGTGGGGAGTTCTTC
CASCETGQGGEFF
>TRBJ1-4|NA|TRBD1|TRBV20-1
TGCAGTGCTAGTTACAGGGGGACTAATGTAAAACTGTTATTT
CSASYRGTNVKLLF
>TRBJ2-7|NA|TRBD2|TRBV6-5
TGTGCCAGCAGCCACGGGACTAGCGGGGTTCTTTCCTACGAGCAGTACTTC
CASSHGTSGVLSYEQYF
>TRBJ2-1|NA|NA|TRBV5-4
TGTGCCAGCAGACGAATGGGGGGCGATGAGCAGTTCTTC
CASRRMGGDEQFF
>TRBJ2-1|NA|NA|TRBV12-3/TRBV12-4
TGTGCCAGCAGTTCGAAGCTGAGCTCCTACAATGAGCAGTTCTTC
CASSSKLSSYNEQFF
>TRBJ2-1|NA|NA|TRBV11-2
TGTGCCAGAAGCTTAGCGACAGCCCAGGGCTCCTACAATGAGCAGTTCTTC
CARSLATAQGSYNEQFF
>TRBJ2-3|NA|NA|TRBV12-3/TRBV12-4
TGTGCCGGCAGTTTTGGGGGCCGAGATACGCAGTATTTT
CAGSFGGRDTQYF
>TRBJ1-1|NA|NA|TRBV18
TGTGCCAGCTCACCCGAAGCAGGCAACACTGAAGCTTTCTTT
CASSPEAGNTEAFF
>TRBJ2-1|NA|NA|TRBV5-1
TGCGCCTGCAGCTTGAAGCAGCCGAGTTCCTACAATGAGCAGTTCTTC
CACSLKQPSSYNEQFF
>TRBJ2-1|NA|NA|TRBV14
TGTGCCAGCATGTGGGGCGTCTGGGAGAATGAGCAGTTCTTC
CASMWGVWENEQFF
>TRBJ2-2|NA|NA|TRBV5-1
TGCGCGAGCAGCTTTAATCCAGGCCTCACCGGGGAGCTGTTTTTT
CASSFNPGLTGELFF
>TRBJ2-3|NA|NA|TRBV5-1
TGCGCCAGCAGCTTATTCCACCATGACACAGATACGCAGTATTTT
CASSLFHHDTDTQYF
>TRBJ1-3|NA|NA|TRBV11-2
TGTGCCAGTAGCTTAGCGGCCGCCTTCTCTGGAAACACCATATATTTT
CASSLAAAFSGNTIYF
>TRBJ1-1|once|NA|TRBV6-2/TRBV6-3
TGTGCCAGCAGACTGGATAGCTACACTGAAGCTTTCTTT
CASRLDSYTEAFF
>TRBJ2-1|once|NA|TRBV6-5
TGTGCCAGTTGTTACTCGATTTGGTCCCTCAGCTCCTACAATGAGCAGTTCTTC
CASCYSIWSLSSYNEQFF
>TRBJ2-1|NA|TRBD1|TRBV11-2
TGTGCCAGCATCTTAGATCAACATACAGGGGCCGGTTGCTACAATGAGCAGTTCTTC
CASILDQHTGAGCYNEQFF
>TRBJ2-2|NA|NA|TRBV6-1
TGTGCCAGCGATGCGGGATCCCACACCGGGGAGCTGTTTTTT
CASDAGSHTGELFF
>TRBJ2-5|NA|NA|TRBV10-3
TGTGCCACCAGTGCCAGGGAAGAGACACAGTACTTC
CATSAREETQYF
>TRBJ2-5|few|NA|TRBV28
TGTGCCAGCAGTTTACAGGGGCCCACAGAGACCCAGTACTTC
CASSLQGPTETQYF
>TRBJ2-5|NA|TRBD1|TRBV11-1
TGTACCAGCAGCTTAGACCCCCTCAGGACAGGGCGAGAGACCCAGTACTTC
CTSSLDPLRTGRETQYF
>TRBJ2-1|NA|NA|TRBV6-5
TGTGCCAGCGGACAGACGCGGAGCGGTGAGCGGTTCTTC
CASGQTRSGERFF
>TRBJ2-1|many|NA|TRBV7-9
TGTGCCAGCAGCTTATCCCTCGCGGGGTCCTACAATGAGCAGTTCTTC
CASSLSLAGSYNEQFF
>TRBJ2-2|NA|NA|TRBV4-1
TGCGGCAGCAGTCAAGATCCGGCCAGGGTGAACACCGTGGAGCTGTTTTTT
CGSSQDPARVNTVELFF
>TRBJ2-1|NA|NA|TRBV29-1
TGCAGTGTTGCAGACACGCAGCAGTTCTTC
CSVADTQQFF
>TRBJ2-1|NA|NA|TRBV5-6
TGTGCTAGCAGCTTGAGGGGGGCCGTCTCCTACAATGAGCAGTTCTTC
CASSLRGAVSYNEQFF
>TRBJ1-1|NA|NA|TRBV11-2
TGTGCCGGCAGCTTAGCGTGGGGTTCGGCTGAAGTTTTCTTT
CAGSLAWGSAEVFF
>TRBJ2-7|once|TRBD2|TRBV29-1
TGCAGCGCGGCGCTAGCGGGTAGCTCCTATGAGCAGTACTTC
CSAALAGSSYEQYF
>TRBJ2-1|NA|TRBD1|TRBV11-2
TGTACCAGCAATCTGCAGGGGGCTTACAATGAGCAGTTTTTC
CTSNLQGAYNEQFF
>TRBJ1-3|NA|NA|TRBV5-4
TGTGCCAGCAGCCGAGGACGCTCCGAGGGAAACACCGTATATTTT
CASSRGRSEGNTVYF